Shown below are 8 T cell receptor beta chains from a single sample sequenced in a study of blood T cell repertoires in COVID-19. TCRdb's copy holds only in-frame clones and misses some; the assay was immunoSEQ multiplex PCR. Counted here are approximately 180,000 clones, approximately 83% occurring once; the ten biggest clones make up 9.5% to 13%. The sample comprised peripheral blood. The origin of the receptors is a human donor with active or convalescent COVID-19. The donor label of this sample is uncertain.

CDR3 loop: CSVVGQGKNIQYF. The CDR3 nucleotides are TGCAGCGTTGTGGGACAGGGGAAAAACATTCAGTACTTC. J is TRBJ2-4 and V is TRBV29-1; TRBD1 agrees at 10 bases. The CDR3 runs to 13 residues. The germline CDR1 and CDR2 sequences are SQVTM and ANQGSEA. J lost 4 bases, V lost 4 bases, and 1 base had no gene match.

The CDR3 bases are TGTGCCAGCAGTCCGACAGGGAGCGAGCAGTACTTC. Translation: CASSPTGSEQYF. This chain joins TRBV12-3 or TRBV12-4 and TRBJ2-7, with 7 bases aligning to TRBD1. This CDR3 is 12 amino acids long. Trimming at V came to 5 bases and at J to 6 bases, leaving 4 bases not matched to a gene.

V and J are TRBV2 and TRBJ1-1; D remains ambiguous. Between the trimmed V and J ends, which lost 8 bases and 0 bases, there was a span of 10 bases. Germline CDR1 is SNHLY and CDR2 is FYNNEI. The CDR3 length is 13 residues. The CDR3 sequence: CASGGMLNTEAFF. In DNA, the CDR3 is TGTGCCAGCGGAGGGATGTTGAACACTGAAGCTTTCTTT.

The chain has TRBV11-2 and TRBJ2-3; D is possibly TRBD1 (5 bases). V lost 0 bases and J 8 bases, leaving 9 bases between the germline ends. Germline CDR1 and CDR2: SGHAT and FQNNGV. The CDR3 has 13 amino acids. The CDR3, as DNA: TGTGCCAGCAGCTTAGAGCCAGGGCCTACGCAGTATTTT. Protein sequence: CASSLEPGPTQYF.

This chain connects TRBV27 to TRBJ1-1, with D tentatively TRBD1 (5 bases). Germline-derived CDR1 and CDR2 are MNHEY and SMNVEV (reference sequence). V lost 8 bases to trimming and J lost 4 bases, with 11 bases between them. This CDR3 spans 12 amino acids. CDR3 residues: CASSAGVTEAFF. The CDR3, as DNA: TGTGCCAGCTCGGCGGGGGTCACTGAAGCTTTCTTT.

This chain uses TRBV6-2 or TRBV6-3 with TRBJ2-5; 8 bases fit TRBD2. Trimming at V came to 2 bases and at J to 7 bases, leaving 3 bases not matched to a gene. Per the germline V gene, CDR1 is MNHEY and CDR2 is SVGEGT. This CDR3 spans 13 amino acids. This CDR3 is CASSYILAGTQYF. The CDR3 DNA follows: TGTGCCAGCAGTTACATCCTAGCGGGGACCCAGTACTTC.

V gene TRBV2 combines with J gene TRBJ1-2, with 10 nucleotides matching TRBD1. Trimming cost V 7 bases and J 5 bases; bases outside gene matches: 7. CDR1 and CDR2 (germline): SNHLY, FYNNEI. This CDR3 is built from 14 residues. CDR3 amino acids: CASTVGGQGYGYTF. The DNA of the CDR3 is TGTGCCAGCACCGTTGGGGGACAGGGGTATGGCTACACCTTC.

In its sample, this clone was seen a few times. CDR3 residues: CAWSGGGAGANVLTF. CDR3 bases: TGTGCCTGGAGTGGAGGGGGGGCCGGGGCCAACGTCCTGACTTTC. The chain recombines TRBV30 with TRBJ2-6; a possible D gene is TRBD2 (7 bases). Trimming stripped 1 base from V and 4 bases from J, with 11 bases between. In germline, CDR1 is GTSNPN, CDR2 SVGIG (reference sequence). The CDR3 consists of 15 residues.